This T cell receptor beta chain originates from a study of blood T cell repertoires in COVID-19. Across the whole study: Material from acute and convalescent COVID-19 was sourced from the United States, Italy and Spain. Sample material is recorded as cDNA or gDNA derived from T cells, B-cell-depleted T cells, or PBMCs.

Study processing details: Estimates of nucleated cell counts were drawn from the amplification of reference gene primers. Measured with immunoSEQ multiplex PCR; TCRdb has only the in-frame clones, and not every one. V, J and clone size were drawn from that table, and D and trimming were deduced from the DNA. The sample has about 18,000 clones, 75% to 85% seen once. J lost 2 bases, V lost 3 bases, and 5 bases had no gene match. Germline loops: CDR1 SGDLS, CDR2 YYNGEE. This CDR3 has 16 residues. This TCR was sampled from an elderly man with acute or convalescent COVID-19. The V and J genes are TRBV9 and TRBJ1-3, with 10 bases matching TRBD1. Sequenced sample: peripheral blood. DNA for the CDR3: TGTGCCAGCAGCGCGACAGGGGGCAAAACTGGAAACACCATATATTTT. This sequence encodes CASSATGGKTGNTIYF. Together with reference TRBV9 and TRBJ1-3, the CDR3 gives the full variable domain: DSGVTQTPKHLITATGQRVTLRCSPRSGDLSVYWYQQSLDQGLQFLIQYYNGEERAKGNILERFSAQQFPDLHSELNLSSLELGDSALYFCASSATGGKTGNTIYFGEGSWLTVV.